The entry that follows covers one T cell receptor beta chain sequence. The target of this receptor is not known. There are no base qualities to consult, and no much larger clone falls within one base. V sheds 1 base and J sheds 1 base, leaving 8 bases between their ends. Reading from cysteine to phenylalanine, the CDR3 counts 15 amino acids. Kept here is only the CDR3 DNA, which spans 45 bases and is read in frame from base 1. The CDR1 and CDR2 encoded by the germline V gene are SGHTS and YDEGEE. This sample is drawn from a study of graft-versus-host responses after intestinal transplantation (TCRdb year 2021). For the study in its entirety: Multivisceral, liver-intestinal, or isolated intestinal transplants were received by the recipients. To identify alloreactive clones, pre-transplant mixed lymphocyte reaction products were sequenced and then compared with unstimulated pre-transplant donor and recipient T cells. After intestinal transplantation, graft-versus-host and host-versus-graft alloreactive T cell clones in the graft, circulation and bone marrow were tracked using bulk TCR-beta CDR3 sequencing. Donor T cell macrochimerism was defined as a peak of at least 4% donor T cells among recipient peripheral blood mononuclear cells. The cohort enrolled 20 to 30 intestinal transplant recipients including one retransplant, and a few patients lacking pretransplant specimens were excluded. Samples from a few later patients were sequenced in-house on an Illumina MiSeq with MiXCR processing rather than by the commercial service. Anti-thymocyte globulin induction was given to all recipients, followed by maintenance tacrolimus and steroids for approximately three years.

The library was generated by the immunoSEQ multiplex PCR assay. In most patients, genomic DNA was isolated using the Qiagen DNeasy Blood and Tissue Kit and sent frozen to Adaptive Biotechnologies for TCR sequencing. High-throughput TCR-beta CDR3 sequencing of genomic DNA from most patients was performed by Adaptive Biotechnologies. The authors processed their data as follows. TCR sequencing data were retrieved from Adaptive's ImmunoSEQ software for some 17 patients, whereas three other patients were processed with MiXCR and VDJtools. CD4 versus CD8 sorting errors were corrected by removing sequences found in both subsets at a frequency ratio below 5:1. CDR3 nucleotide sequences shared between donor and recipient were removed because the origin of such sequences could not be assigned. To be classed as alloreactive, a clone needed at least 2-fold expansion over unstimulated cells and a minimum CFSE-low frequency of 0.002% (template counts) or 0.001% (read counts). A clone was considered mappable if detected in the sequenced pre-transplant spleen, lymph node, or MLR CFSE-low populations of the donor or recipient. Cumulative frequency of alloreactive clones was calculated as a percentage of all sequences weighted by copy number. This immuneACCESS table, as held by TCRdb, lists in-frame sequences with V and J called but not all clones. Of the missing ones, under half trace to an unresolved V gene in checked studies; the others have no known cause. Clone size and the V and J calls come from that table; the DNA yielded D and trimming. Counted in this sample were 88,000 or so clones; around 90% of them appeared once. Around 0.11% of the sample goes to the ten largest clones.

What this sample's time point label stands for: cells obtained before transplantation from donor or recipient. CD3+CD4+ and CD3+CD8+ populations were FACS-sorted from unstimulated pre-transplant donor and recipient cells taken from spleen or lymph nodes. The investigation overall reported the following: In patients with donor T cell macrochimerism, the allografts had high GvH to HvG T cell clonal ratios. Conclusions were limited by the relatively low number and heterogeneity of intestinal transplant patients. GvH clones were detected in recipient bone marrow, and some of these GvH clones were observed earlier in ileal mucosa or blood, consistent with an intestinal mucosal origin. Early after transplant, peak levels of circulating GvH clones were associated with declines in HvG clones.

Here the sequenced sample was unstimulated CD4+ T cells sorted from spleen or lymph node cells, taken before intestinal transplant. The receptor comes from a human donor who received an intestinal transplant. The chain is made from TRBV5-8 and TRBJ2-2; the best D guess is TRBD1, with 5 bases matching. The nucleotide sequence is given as TGTGCCAGCAGCTTGTTCACAGGGAACACCGGGGAGCTGTTTTTT. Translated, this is CASSLFTGNTGELFF.